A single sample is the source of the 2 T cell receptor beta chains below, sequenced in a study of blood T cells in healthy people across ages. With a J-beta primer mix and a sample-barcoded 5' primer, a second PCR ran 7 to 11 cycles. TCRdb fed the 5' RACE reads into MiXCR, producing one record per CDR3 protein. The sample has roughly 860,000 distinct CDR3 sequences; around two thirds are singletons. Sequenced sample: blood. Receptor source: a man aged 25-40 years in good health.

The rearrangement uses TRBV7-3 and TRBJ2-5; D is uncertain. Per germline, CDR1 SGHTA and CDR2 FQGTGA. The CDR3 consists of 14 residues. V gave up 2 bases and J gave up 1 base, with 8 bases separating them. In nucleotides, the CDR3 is TGTGCCAGCAGCTTATGGGGTTCCCAAGAGACCCAGTACTTC. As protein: CASSLWGSQETQYF.

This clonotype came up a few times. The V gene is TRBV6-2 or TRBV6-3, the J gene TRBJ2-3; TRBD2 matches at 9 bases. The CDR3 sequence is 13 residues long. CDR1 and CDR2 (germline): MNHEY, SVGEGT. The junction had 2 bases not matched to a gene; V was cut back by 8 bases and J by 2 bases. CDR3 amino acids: CASASGDTDTQYF. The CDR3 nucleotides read TGTGCCAGCGCTAGCGGGGACACAGATACGCAGTATTTT.